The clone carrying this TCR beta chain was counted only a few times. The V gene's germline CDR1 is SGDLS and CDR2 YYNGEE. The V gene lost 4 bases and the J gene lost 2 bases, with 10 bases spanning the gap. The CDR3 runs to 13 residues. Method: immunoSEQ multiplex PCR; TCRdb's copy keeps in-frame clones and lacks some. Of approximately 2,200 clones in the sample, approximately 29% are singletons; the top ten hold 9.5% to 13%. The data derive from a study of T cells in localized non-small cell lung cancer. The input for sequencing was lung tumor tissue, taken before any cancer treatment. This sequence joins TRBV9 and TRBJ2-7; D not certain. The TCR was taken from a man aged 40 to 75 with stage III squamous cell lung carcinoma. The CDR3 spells CASSRDSPYEQYF. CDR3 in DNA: TGTGCCAGCAGCCGAGACTCTCCCTACGAGCAGTACTTC.